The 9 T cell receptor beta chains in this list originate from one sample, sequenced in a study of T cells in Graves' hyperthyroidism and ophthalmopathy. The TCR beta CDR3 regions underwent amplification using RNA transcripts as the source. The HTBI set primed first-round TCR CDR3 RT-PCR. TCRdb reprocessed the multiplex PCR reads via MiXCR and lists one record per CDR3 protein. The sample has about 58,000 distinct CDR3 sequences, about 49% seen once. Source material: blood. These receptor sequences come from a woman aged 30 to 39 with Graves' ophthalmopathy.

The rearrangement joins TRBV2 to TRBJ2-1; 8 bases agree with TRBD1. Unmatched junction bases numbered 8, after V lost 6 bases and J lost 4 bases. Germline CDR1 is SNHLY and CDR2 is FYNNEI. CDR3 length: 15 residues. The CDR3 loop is CASSQGQGNYNEQFF. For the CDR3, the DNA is TGTGCCAGCAGCCAAGGACAGGGTAATTACAATGAGCAGTTCTTC. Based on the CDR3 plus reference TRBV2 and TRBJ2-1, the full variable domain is EPEVTQTPSHQVTQMGQEVILRCVPISNHLYFYWYRQILGQKVEFLVSFYNNEISEKSEIFDDQFSVERPDGSNFTLKIRSTKLEDSAMYFCASSQGQGNYNEQFFGPGTRLTVL.

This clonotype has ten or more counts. CDR3 in DNA: TGTGCCACCAGTGATTTGAGGACTAGCGGGAGGGCCAATGAGCAGTTCTTC. Translation: CATSDLRTSGRANEQFF. This rearrangement joins TRBV24-1 to TRBJ2-1; 15 nucleotides match TRBD2. The CDR3 is 17 residues long. With 0 bases clipped from V and 6 bases from J, the junction kept 2 bases outside the gene matches. Germline V CDR1 and CDR2: KGHDR, SFDVKD.

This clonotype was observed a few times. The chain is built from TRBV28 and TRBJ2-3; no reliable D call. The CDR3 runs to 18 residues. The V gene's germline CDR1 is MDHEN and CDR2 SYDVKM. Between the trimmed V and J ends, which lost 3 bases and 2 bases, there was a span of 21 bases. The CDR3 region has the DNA TGTGCCAGCAGTTTGTGGCCGGAACACACGACCGACACAGATACGCAGTATTTT. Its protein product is CASSLWPEHTTDTDTQYF.

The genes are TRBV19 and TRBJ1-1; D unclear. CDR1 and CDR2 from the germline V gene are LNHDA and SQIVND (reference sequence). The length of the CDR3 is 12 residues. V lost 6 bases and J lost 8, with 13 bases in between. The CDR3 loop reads CASRLRVREAFF. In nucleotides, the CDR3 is TGTGCCAGTAGACTGAGGGTCAGGGAAGCTTTCTTT.

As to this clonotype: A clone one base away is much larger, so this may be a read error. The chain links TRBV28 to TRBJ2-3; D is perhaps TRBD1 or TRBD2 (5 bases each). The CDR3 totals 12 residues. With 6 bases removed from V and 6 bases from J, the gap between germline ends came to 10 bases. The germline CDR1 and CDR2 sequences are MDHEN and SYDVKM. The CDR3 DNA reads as TGTGCCAGCAGCCCTCGGGGCGATACGCAGTATTTT. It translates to CASSPRGDTQYF.

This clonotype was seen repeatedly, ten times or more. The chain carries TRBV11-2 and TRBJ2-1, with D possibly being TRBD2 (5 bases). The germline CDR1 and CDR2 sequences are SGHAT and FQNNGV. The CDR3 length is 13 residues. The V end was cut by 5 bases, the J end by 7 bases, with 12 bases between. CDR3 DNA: TGTGCCAGCAGCACACAGACTAAAAATGAGCAGTTCTTC. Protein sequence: CASSTQTKNEQFF.

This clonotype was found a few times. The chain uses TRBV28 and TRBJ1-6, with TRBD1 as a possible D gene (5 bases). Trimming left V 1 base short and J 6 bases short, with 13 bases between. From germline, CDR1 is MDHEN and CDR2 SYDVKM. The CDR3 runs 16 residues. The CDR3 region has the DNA TGTGCCAGCAGTTTATTAAGTTTGGGGGGTAATTCACCCCTCCACTTT. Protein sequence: CASSLLSLGGNSPLHF.

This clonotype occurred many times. In DNA, the CDR3 is TGTGCCAGCAGCCAAGACCGGGATACGCAGTATTTT. This gives the protein CASSQDRDTQYF. The rearrangement joins TRBV4-2 to TRBJ2-3, with no clear D. Germline V CDR1 and CDR2: LGHNA, YNFKEQ. CDR3 length: 12 amino acids. V lost 0 bases to trimming and J lost 6 bases, with 4 bases between them.

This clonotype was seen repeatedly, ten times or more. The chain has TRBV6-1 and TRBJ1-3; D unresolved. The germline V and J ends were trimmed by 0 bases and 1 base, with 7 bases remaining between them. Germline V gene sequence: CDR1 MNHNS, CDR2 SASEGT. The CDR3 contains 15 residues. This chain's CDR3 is CASSEAGGSGNTIYF. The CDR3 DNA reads TGTGCCAGCAGTGAAGCTGGAGGGTCTGGAAACACCATATATTTT.